A single sample gave rise to the 27 T cell receptor beta chains below, sequenced in a study of shared clonotypes between healthy human individuals. Clones were sequenced by immunoSEQ multiplex PCR, and TCRdb holds only the in-frame ones, with some missing. The sample lists roughly 2.5 million clones, around 90% occurring once. The sequenced sample was naive CD4+ T cells sorted from blood. The sample's subset: CD45RA+ positively selected. These TCRs come from a man between 18 and 35 years old in good health.

The chain carries TRBV19 and TRBJ2-1; D is uncertain. There are 14 residues in the CDR3. Deletions cut 4 bases from V and 0 bases from J, with 7 bases between. CDR1 is LNHDA and CDR2 is SQIVND in the germline V gene (reference sequence). The CDR3 nucleotides read TGTGCCAGTAGTACCAGGATCTCCTACAATGAGCAGTTCTTC. This gives the protein CASSTRISYNEQFF.

The V and J genes are TRBV7-6 and TRBJ2-3; TRBD2 agrees at 12 bases. The CDR3 spans 15 residues. The trim removed 4 bases at V and 3 bases at J, leaving 2 bases unmatched. Germline-derived CDR1 and CDR2 are SGHVS and FNYEAQ. The CDR3 coding sequence is TGTGCCAGCAGCTCGACTAGCGGGAGAACAGATACGCAGTATTTT. Protein sequence: CASSSTSGRTDTQYF.

This chain links TRBV6-6 with TRBJ1-1; no definite D call. V lost 4 bases, J lost 1 base, and 7 bases lay in between. The germline CDR1 and CDR2 sequences are MNHNY and SVGAGI (reference sequence). This CDR3 has 13 residues. The CDR3 DNA reads TGTGCCAGCAGTTCTGTGGCGAACACTGAAGCTTTCTTT. Protein product: CASSSVANTEAFF.

This chain links TRBV29-1 with TRBJ1-2; D gene unclear. The CDR3 contains 15 residues. CDR1 is SQVTM, CDR2 ANQGSEA, per germline. Trimming stripped 5 bases from V and 2 bases from J, with 18 bases between. The chain's CDR3 is CSVTQAIIPNYGYTF. The CDR3, as DNA: TGCAGCGTTACCCAGGCTATAATACCAAACTATGGCTACACCTTC.

This sequence joins TRBV9 and TRBJ2-5; 14 nucleotides agree with TRBD2. The J segment lost 5 bases and the V segment lost 4 bases, leaving 7 bases of the junction unmatched. The germline gives CDR1 SGDLS, CDR2 YYNGEE. The CDR3 contains 16 residues. CDR3 DNA: TGTGCCAGCAGCATCGGACTAGCGGGGGGCTCGGAGACCCAGTACTTC. It specifies CASSIGLAGGSETQYF.

The V gene is TRBV2, the J gene TRBJ1-6, with 7 bases matching TRBD1. Germline lookup yields CDR1 SNHLY and CDR2 FYNNEI. The V segment lost 6 bases and the J segment 5 bases; nucleotides outside the gene matches: 16. CDR3 length equals 18 residues. CDR3 nucleotides: TGTGCCAGCAGATTTTCCCCCACAAACAGGGGAAATAATTCACCCCTCCACTTT. Its translation: CASRFSPTNRGNNSPLHF.

Of note for this clone: The same CDR3 can be traced to other DNA sequences in this sample. This chain joins TRBV7-2 and TRBJ2-5; tentatively, D is TRBD2 (5 bases). The CDR3 extends over 13 amino acids. Germline V gives CDR1 SGHTA, CDR2 FQGNSA. Trimming cost V 3 bases and J 5 bases, with 10 bases left between them. CDR3 protein: CASSLGVRETQYF. The CDR3 bases are TGTGCCAGCAGCTTGGGAGTGAGGGAGACCCAGTACTTC.

The V and J genes are TRBV2 and TRBJ2-1, with 7 bases fitting TRBD1. The V and J ends lost 4 bases and 8 bases, in that order; junction bases with no gene match: 8. The CDR3 extends over 14 amino acids. Germline V gene sequence: CDR1 SNHLY, CDR2 FYNNEI. CDR3 amino acids: CASSAYRGLDEQFF. The CDR3 bases are TGTGCCAGCAGTGCGTACAGGGGATTAGATGAGCAGTTCTTC.

V and J are TRBV5-1 and TRBJ1-4; the D is unclear. Germline CDR1 is SGHRS and CDR2 is YFSETQ. V was shortened by 0 bases and J by 4 bases, with 13 bases between the two germline ends. The CDR3 runs to 16 residues. This CDR3 reads CASSLGKGPSNEKLFF. CDR3 DNA sequence: TGCGCCAGCAGCTTGGGGAAGGGCCCTAGTAATGAAAAACTGTTTTTT.

This rearrangement joins TRBV6-6 to TRBJ1-1; D is unclear. V was clipped by 6 bases and J by 4 bases, with 12 bases between them. The CDR3 consists of 13 residues. CDR1 and CDR2 (germline): MNHNY, SVGAGI (reference sequence). The CDR3, as DNA: TGTGCCAGCAGACCGGTGATATCCACTGAAGCTTTCTTT. It is translated as CASRPVISTEAFF.

The chain combines TRBV6-6 with TRBJ2-7; D may be TRBD2 (7 bases). CDR3 length equals 13 residues. CDR1 MNHNY and CDR2 SVGAGI come from the germline V gene (reference sequence). V dropped 10 bases and J dropped 4 bases, with 17 bases sitting between them. The CDR3 DNA sequence: TGTGCCACCCGAGCAGGGGAGGGATACGAGCAGTACTTC. This codes for CATRAGEGYEQYF.

The V and J genes are TRBV5-1 and TRBJ1-4; D is ambiguous. This CDR3 contains 13 residues. Germline-derived CDR1 and CDR2 are SGHRS and YFSETQ. Trimming removed 3 bases at V and 2 bases at J, with 5 bases between. CDR3 nucleotides: TGCGCCAGCAGCTGGGATACTAATGAAAAACTGTTTTTT. Amino acids: CASSWDTNEKLFF.

This chain uses TRBV9 with TRBJ1-1; TRBD1 might be the D (5 bases). V lost 2 bases and J 3 bases, leaving 11 bases between the germline ends. Germline-derived CDR1 and CDR2 are SGDLS and YYNGEE. This CDR3 contains 14 residues. This CDR3 reads CASSVRDDDTEAFF. CDR3 nucleotides: TGTGCCAGCAGCGTCCGGGACGACGACACTGAAGCTTTCTTT.

V and J are TRBV28 and TRBJ1-2; D is uncertain. CDR1 MDHEN and CDR2 SYDVKM come from the germline V gene. The CDR3 sequence is 12 residues long. Trimming took off 4 bases at V and 2 bases at J, with 5 bases between the two ends. This chain's CDR3 is CASSSINYGYTF. DNA for the CDR3: TGTGCCAGCAGTTCTATAAACTATGGCTACACCTTC.

DNA for the CDR3: TGTGCCAGCAGTTTAACAGGGGGCCCAGACTATGGCTACACCTTC. This gives the protein CASSLTGGPDYGYTF. This chain uses TRBV28 with TRBJ1-2, with 9 bases that match TRBD1. CDR1 MDHEN and CDR2 SYDVKM come from the germline V gene. The CDR3 loop spans 15 amino acids. J lost 3 bases, V lost 2 bases, and 4 bases had no gene match.

This clone was counted a single time. The chain links TRBV6-1 to TRBJ1-2; the D is unclear. The CDR3 consists of 16 residues. V lost 1 base to trimming and J lost 4 bases, with 16 bases between them. The germline gives CDR1 MNHNS, CDR2 SASEGT. The CDR3 nucleotides are TGTGCCAGCAGTGAAGGGTTCTCGGCGGCGGGCTATGGCTACACCTTC. Protein product: CASSEGFSAAGYGYTF.

A remark on this clone: Within the sample, other DNA sequences also encode this same CDR3. The chain recombines TRBV20-1 with TRBJ2-1; no reliable D call. This CDR3 spans 10 amino acids. The germline V and J ends were trimmed by 6 bases and 5 bases, with 5 bases remaining between them. Germline values: CDR1 DFQATT, CDR2 SNEGSKA (reference sequence). The CDR3 nucleotides are TGCAGTGCGAGAAACAATGAGCAGTTCTTC. This codes for CSARNNEQFF.

The chain couples TRBV11-2 to TRBJ2-7; 8 bases map to TRBD1. This CDR3 spans 13 amino acids. Germline loops: CDR1 SGHAT, CDR2 FQNNGV. After removal of 6 bases from V and 5 bases from J, the junction contained 6 bases not matched to a gene. The CDR3 DNA is TGTGCCAGCAGTGAGACAGGGGACCACGAGCAGTACTTC. As protein: CASSETGDHEQYF.

This clone appeared once. The chain uses TRBV19 and TRBJ2-7; D may be TRBD1 or TRBD2 (5 bases each). V shed 2 bases and J shed 6 bases, with 14 bases lying between them. This CDR3 region has 14 residues. CDR1 LNHDA and CDR2 SQIVND come from the germline V gene (reference sequence). This CDR3 reads CASSITAGTREQYF. The CDR3 DNA reads TGTGCCAGTAGTATAACAGCCGGGACGCGCGAGCAGTACTTC.

The J gene is TRBJ2-2, the V gene TRBV25-1, with 14 nucleotides matching TRBD2. J lost 5 bases, V lost 4 bases, and 3 bases had no gene match. CDR3 size: 16 residues. The germline CDR1 and CDR2 sequences are MGHDK and SYGVNS. The CDR3 nucleotides are TGTGCCAGCAGTGCTTGGACTAGCGGGAGGACCGGGGAGCTGTTTTTT. Translated, it gives CASSAWTSGRTGELFF.

This chain joins TRBV30 and TRBJ2-1; no firm D call. The CDR3 totals 12 residues. The germline CDR1 and CDR2 sequences are GTSNPN and SVGIG (reference sequence). V lost 5 bases and J lost 8, with 13 bases in between. As DNA, the CDR3 is TGTGCCTGGTCCGACAAGGGTCATGAGCAGTTCTTC. It translates to CAWSDKGHEQFF.

This clone has just one count. The J gene is TRBJ2-5, the V gene TRBV6-5, with D tentatively TRBD1 (5 bases). This CDR3 has 14 amino acids. The germline CDR1 and CDR2 sequences are MNHEY and SVGAGI. Trimming left V 2 bases short and J 2 bases short, with 9 bases between. CDR3 DNA: TGTGCCAGCAGTTACCGGACACCGCAAGAGACCCAGTACTTC. Translating it yields CASSYRTPQETQYF.

The chain employs TRBV30 and TRBJ2-7; the D gene is possibly TRBD1 (6 bases). Trimming removed 5 bases from V and 0 bases from J, with 8 bases in between. The CDR3 contains 12 residues. Looked up from germline, CDR1 is GTSNPN and CDR2 is SVGIG (reference sequence). DNA for the CDR3: TGTGCCTGGCGACAGGACTCCTACGAGCAGTACTTC. It is translated as CAWRQDSYEQYF.

This CDR3 reads CASSPSGRISYEQYF. CDR3 in DNA: TGTGCCAGCAGCCCTAGCGGGAGAATTTCCTACGAGCAGTACTTC. The chain couples TRBV7-2 to TRBJ2-7; 10 nucleotides align to TRBD2. Losses at the gene ends were 5 bases for V and 1 base for J; bases not matched to a gene: 5. This CDR3 is built from 15 residues. CDR1 is SGHTA and CDR2 is FQGNSA in the germline V gene.

V usage is TRBV28 and J usage is TRBJ2-1; D not resolved. V was clipped by 5 bases and J by 6 bases, with 11 bases between them. The CDR3 contains 13 residues. Germline CDR1 and CDR2: MDHEN and SYDVKM. CDR3 loop: CASSTSERNEQFF. The CDR3 region has the DNA TGTGCCAGCAGTACTTCAGAGCGCAATGAGCAGTTCTTC.

The rearrangement joins TRBV5-4 to TRBJ2-7; 7 bases are a match to TRBD1. Germline CDR1 SGHNT, CDR2 YYREEE (reference sequence). The CDR3 covers 14 residues. The V gene end was trimmed by 0 bases and the J gene end by 2 bases; junction bases not matched to a gene: 2. CDR3 sequence: CASSLEQGPYEQYF. For the CDR3, the DNA is TGTGCCAGCAGCTTGGAACAGGGGCCCTACGAGCAGTACTTC.

This clone has just one count. The rearrangement joins TRBV18 to TRBJ1-6; no clear D gene. Germline V gene lookup returns CDR1 KGHSH and CDR2 LQKENI. The germline V and J ends were trimmed by 2 bases and 0 bases, with 11 bases remaining between them. The CDR3 loop spans 17 amino acids. The CDR3 reads CASSPRTQSSYNSPLHF. The CDR3 region has the DNA TGTGCCAGCTCACCAAGGACCCAGAGCTCCTATAATTCACCCCTCCACTTT.